What follows are 31 T cell receptor beta chains derived from one specimen sequenced in a study of CD8+CD57+ T cells in acquired aplastic anemia. Genomic DNA acted as the template from which TCR beta VDJ combination and CDR3 sequence profiling were carried out. Each CDR3 protein is one row after TCRdb ran MiXCR on the reads. The data hold over 200,000 distinct CDR3 sequences, with over 60% observed a single time. Sequenced material: sorted CD4+, CD8+, or CD8+CD57+ T cells (not recorded which) from PBMCs. These receptors came from a human donor in good health.

V usage is TRBV20-1 and J usage is TRBJ2-5; perhaps TRBD2 as D (6 bases). There are 14 residues in the CDR3. The germline V and J ends were trimmed by 3 bases and 5 bases, with 16 bases remaining between them. The germline gives CDR1 DFQATT, CDR2 SNEGSKA (reference sequence). CDR3 bases: TGCAGTGCTAGCCCGGGAGCACCATGGGAGACCCAGTACTTC. It yields the protein CSASPGAPWETQYF.

Many counts were recorded for this clonotype. The junction departs from the called germline gene at one end, perhaps through a read error. V usage is TRBV6-6 and J usage is TRBJ2-7, with D possibly being TRBD1 (6 bases). The length of the CDR3 is 12 residues. The germline gives CDR1 MNHNY, CDR2 SVGAGI (reference sequence). The CDR3, as DNA: TGTGCCAGCAGTTACTCTGGGGGCGGCTCCCCTTTC. Translation gives CASSYSGGGSPF.

The V call is TRBV2, the J call TRBJ1-5; the D is unclear. The germline CDR1 and CDR2 sequences are SNHLY and FYNNEI. V shed 6 bases and J shed 7 bases, with 10 bases lying between them. The CDR3 totals 12 residues. CDR3 in amino acids: CASRREGQPQHF. CDR3 in DNA: TGTGCCAGCAGGAGGGAGGGACAGCCCCAGCATTTT.

The chain combines TRBV7-9 with TRBJ2-7, with a possible D match to TRBD2 (5 bases). Trimming took 2 bases from V and 3 from J, leaving 14 bases between them. The CDR3 is made up of 15 amino acids. Per germline, CDR1 SEHNR and CDR2 FQNEAQ (reference sequence). CDR3 nucleotide sequence: TGTGCCAGCAGCTTAAACACGGCGGGTTACTACGAGCAGTACTTC. Encoded protein: CASSLNTAGYYEQYF.

In DNA form, the CDR3 reads TGTGCCAGCAGTTTCGGACAGGGGGTGGAGGGCTACACCTTC. This encodes CASSFGQGVEGYTF. This sequence joins TRBV12-3 or TRBV12-4 and TRBJ1-2; TRBD1 matches 10 bases. V was pared by 3 bases and J by 8 bases, with 6 bases of the junction left unmatched. The CDR3 runs 14 residues.

This clonotype was found a few times. This chain uses TRBV7-9 with TRBJ1-1; D is unclear. V lost 4 bases and J lost 6, with 15 bases in between. The CDR3 is 14 amino acids. Germline CDR1 and CDR2: SEHNR and FQNEAQ (reference sequence). The CDR3 loop is CASSWVLGWAEAFF. The CDR3 DNA reads TGTGCCAGCAGCTGGGTTTTGGGGTGGGCTGAAGCTTTCTTT.

The rearrangement joins TRBV20-1 to TRBJ2-3; possibly TRBD1 for D (6 bases). Germline V CDR1 and CDR2: DFQATT, SNEGSKA (reference sequence). The CDR3 sequence is 15 residues long. The V and J ends lost 0 bases and 6 bases respectively, with 16 bases between them. The CDR3 bases are TGCAGTGCTAGAGAGGGACAAGGGGTAGTGGATACGCAGTATTTT. Protein sequence: CSAREGQGVVDTQYF.

V usage is TRBV20-1 and J usage is TRBJ2-3; maybe TRBD2 (7 bases). Trimming removed 1 base at V and 4 bases at J, with 12 bases between. The V gene's germline CDR1 is DFQATT and CDR2 SNEGSKA (reference sequence). The CDR3 runs 14 residues. CDR3 DNA sequence: TGCAGTGCTAGAGGGGGGGGCCAGGCAGATACGCAGTATTTT. It encodes CSARGGGQADTQYF.

This clonotype showed up just a few times. The rearrangement uses TRBV2 and TRBJ2-7; TRBD2 matches at 11 bases. CDR3 size: 15 residues. CDR1 is SNHLY and CDR2 is FYNNEI in the germline V gene. Unmatched junction bases numbered 9, after V lost 4 bases and J lost 7 bases. The CDR3 region is CASSASSGGPFEQYF. The DNA for the CDR3 is TGTGCCAGCAGTGCTTCTAGCGGGGGGCCATTTGAGCAGTACTTC.

Here the CDR3 DNA reads TGTGCCAGCAGGCAACCCGGGACAGGCGATGGCTACACCTTC. It is translated as CASRQPGTGDGYTF. The rearrangement uses TRBV2 and TRBJ1-2, with 8 nucleotides matching TRBD1. There are 14 residues in the CDR3. With 6 bases clipped from V and 6 bases from J, the junction kept 9 bases outside the gene matches. Germline lookup yields CDR1 SNHLY and CDR2 FYNNEI.

This clonotype was detected only a few times. The chain has TRBV20-1 and TRBJ1-1; TRBD1 might be the D (6 bases). The germline gives CDR1 DFQATT, CDR2 SNEGSKA (reference sequence). V lost 3 bases and J lost 5, with 16 bases in between. This CDR3 has 14 amino acids. CDR3 nucleotide sequence: TGCAGTGCTAGGGACTTCGAGGGGGAAACTGAAGCTTTCTTT. This encodes CSARDFEGETEAFF.

The chain recombines TRBV10-3 with TRBJ2-3; weak D call: TRBD2 (7 bases). Germline V CDR1 and CDR2: ENHRY, SYGVKD. The CDR3 has 16 residues. V gave up 3 bases and J gave up 2 bases, with 15 bases separating them. The DNA for the CDR3 is TGTGCCATCAGTGAAAGGGGCGGGGGCGTCACAGATACGCAGTATTTT. Residues: CAISERGGGVTDTQYF.

The rearrangement links TRBV7-9 to TRBJ2-7, with 8 bases that match TRBD2. J gave up 3 bases and V 6 bases, and 7 bases lay outside the gene matches. CDR1 and CDR2 from the germline V gene are SEHNR and FQNEAQ (reference sequence). The CDR3 runs 14 residues. The chain's CDR3 is CASRELAEYYEQYF. The CDR3, as DNA: TGTGCCAGCAGGGAACTAGCGGAGTACTACGAGCAGTACTTC.

The rearrangement joins TRBV5-1 to TRBJ1-1; 8 nucleotides match TRBD1. Trimming cost V 5 bases and J 5 bases; bases outside gene matches: 17. From germline, CDR1 is SGHRS and CDR2 YFSETQ. The CDR3 totals 17 residues. The CDR3 bases are TGCGCCAGCAGTCTCTCCGTCAGGACAGGGCGATGGACTGAAGCTTTCTTT. Its protein product is CASSLSVRTGRWTEAFF.

Regarding this clonotype: A single base separates this from a much larger clone, so it may be a read error. The chain has TRBV5-1 and TRBJ2-1; 16 bases match TRBD2. Germline-derived CDR1 and CDR2 are SGHRS and YFSETQ. The CDR3 loop spans 18 amino acids. Written as DNA, the CDR3 is TGTGCCGGCAGCTACGGGACTAGCGGGGGGGCCCTTTTCAATGAGCAGTTCTTC. Translated: CAGSYGTSGGALFNEQFF.

This chain connects TRBV15 to TRBJ2-7; D is unclear. The CDR3 loop spans 11 amino acids. Germline V gene data show CDR1 as LNHNV and CDR2 as YYDKDF (reference sequence). V was clipped by 1 base and J by 10 bases, with 8 bases between them. The CDR3 region is CATSRGTAQYF. The CDR3, as DNA: TGTGCCACCAGCAGAGGGACCGCCCAGTACTTC.

This sequence joins TRBV24-1 and TRBJ2-3, with TRBD2 identical over 8 bases. CDR3 length: 16 amino acids. Germline CDR1 KGHDR, CDR2 SFDVKD. V lost 2 bases to trimming and J lost 5 bases; unmatched junction nucleotides: 8. The CDR3, as DNA: TGTGCCACCAGTGATTGGGGGACTAGGAGCGGAGATACGCAGTATTTT. It encodes CATSDWGTRSGDTQYF.

This clonotype was counted many times. The gene calls are TRBV20-1 and TRBJ1-2, with D unclear. Germline CDR1 and CDR2: DFQATT and SNEGSKA (reference sequence). The CDR3 sequence is 14 residues long. Trimming took off 3 bases at V and 5 bases at J, with 16 bases between the two ends. The CDR3 reads CSARDPAGEYGYTF. The CDR3 DNA is TGCAGTGCTAGGGATCCGGCGGGCGAATATGGCTACACCTTC.

This chain connects TRBV20-1 to TRBJ2-7, with D possibly matching TRBD1 (6 bases). The CDR3 totals 13 residues. The germline V gene encodes CDR1 DFQATT and CDR2 SNEGSKA (reference sequence). Trimming removed 5 bases at V and 4 bases at J, with 15 bases between. The CDR3 region has the DNA TGCAGTGCTGCCGGGACACGGGTTTACGAGCAGTACTTC. Translated: CSAAGTRVYEQYF.

This clonotype was detected once. The genes are TRBV20-1 and TRBJ2-7, with D possibly being TRBD1 (7 bases). Germline loops: CDR1 DFQATT, CDR2 SNEGSKA (reference sequence). The length of the CDR3 is 13 residues. The CDR3, as DNA: TGCGGGGGCAGGGGGGATTTGTCCTACGAGCAGTACTTC. This translates into CGGRGDLSYEQYF.

This rearrangement joins TRBV7-9 to TRBJ2-7, with 8 bases matching TRBD2. The CDR3 is 14 residues long. Trimming removed 0 bases from V and 2 bases from J; junction bases left unmatched: 0. The germline CDR1 and CDR2 sequences are SEHNR and FQNEAQ (reference sequence). In DNA form, the CDR3 reads TGTGCCAGCAGCTTAGCAGCGGGAGCCTACGAGCAGTACTTC. Protein sequence: CASSLAAGAYEQYF.

This clonotype has just one count. The gene calls are TRBV24-1 and TRBJ2-7; D may be TRBD2 (5 bases). This CDR3 region has 17 residues. Germline assignment: CDR1 KGHDR and CDR2 SFDVKD. The V end lost 11 bases, the J end lost 5 bases, and 30 bases lay between the germline ends. This CDR3 reads CASNPAPRRVLVHEQYF. CDR3 in DNA: TGTGCCAGCAACCCGGCCCCCCGGCGGGTCCTTGTCCACGAGCAGTACTTC.

The chain recombines TRBV15 with TRBJ2-7; TRBD1 aligns across 8 bases. Trimming at V came to 1 base and at J to 3 bases, leaving 5 bases not matched to a gene. This CDR3 spans 15 amino acids. The germline V gene encodes CDR1 LNHNV and CDR2 YYDKDF (reference sequence). CDR3 sequence reads: CATSRGGTGFYEQYF. The CDR3 DNA sequence: TGTGCCACCAGCAGAGGTGGGACAGGCTTCTACGAGCAGTACTTC.

This clonotype was observed a few times. The J gene is TRBJ2-7, the V gene TRBV7-9; a possible D gene is TRBD1 (6 bases). Germline V gives CDR1 SEHNR, CDR2 FQNEAQ (reference sequence). V lost 4 bases to trimming and J lost 3 bases, with 16 bases between them. The CDR3 length is 15 residues. CDR3 coding DNA: TGTGCCAGCAGCTCGGGACAAAGGGTATTCTACGAGCAGTACTTC. Translating gives CASSSGQRVFYEQYF.

This clonotype was seen at least ten times. The J gene is TRBJ2-7, the V gene TRBV10-1; tentative D call: TRBD2 (5 bases). The CDR3 extends over 13 amino acids. Trimming removed 6 bases from V and 5 bases from J, with 14 bases in between. Germline V gene lookup returns CDR1 WNHNN and CDR2 SYGVQD (reference sequence). Here the CDR3 reads CASSGNGRNEQYF. The CDR3 nucleotides read TGCGCCAGCAGCGGGAACGGACGGAACGAGCAGTACTTC.

This clonotype has a single count. The J gene is TRBJ2-1, the V gene TRBV10-3; 9 bases line up with TRBD1. V was clipped by 6 bases and J by 6 bases; unmatched bases: 3. The CDR3 contains 13 residues. The germline V gene encodes CDR1 ENHRY and CDR2 SYGVKD. CDR3 residues: CAIRGTGINEQFF. The CDR3 nucleotides read TGTGCCATCAGGGGGACAGGGATCAATGAGCAGTTCTTC.

The V and J genes are TRBV5-1 and TRBJ1-4, with TRBD1 matching over 8 bases. Germline CDR1 is SGHRS and CDR2 is YFSETQ. After removal of 3 bases from V and 8 bases from J, the junction contained 9 bases not matched to a gene. The CDR3 consists of 15 residues. The CDR3 nucleotides read TGCGCCAGCAGCTCCCCCGGGGGACAGGCGGAAAAACTGTTTTTT. This codes for CASSSPGGQAEKLFF.

In this sample, this clonotype turned up once. The rearrangement links TRBV2 to TRBJ2-1, with D perhaps matching TRBD2 (6 bases). Germline CDR1 and CDR2: SNHLY and FYNNEI. CDR3 size: 18 residues. V lost 6 bases to trimming and J lost 8 bases, with 29 bases between them. The CDR3, as DNA: TGTGCCAGCAGAGACCAATTGAGGGCCACAAGGAGGGTGGATGAGCAGTTCTTC. Translating gives CASRDQLRATRRVDEQFF.

Concerning this clonotype itself: Sequence at one end of the junction differs from germline and may be a read error. This sequence joins TRBV9 and TRBJ2-5; the D gene could be TRBD1 or TRBD2 (6 bases each). There are 15 residues in the CDR3. Germline V gene sequence: CDR1 SGDLS, CDR2 YYNGEE. The CDR3 DNA reads TGTGCCAGCAGCACCCAAGGGGACGGGGGCGAGACCCATTACTTC. This gives the protein CASSTQGDGGETHYF.

This chain uses TRBV7-3 with TRBJ2-2, with TRBD1 matching over 8 bases. CDR1 and CDR2 from the germline V gene are SGHTA and FQGTGA. V shed 6 bases, J shed 3 bases, and the junction held 6 bases outside the gene matches. This CDR3 region has 15 residues. The chain's CDR3 is CASRPGQGDTGELFF. DNA of the CDR3: TGTGCCAGCAGGCCCGGACAGGGAGACACCGGGGAGCTGTTTTTT.

The rearrangement joins TRBV20-1 to TRBJ1-1, with D unresolved. V was trimmed by 5 bases and J by 2 bases, leaving 15 bases between them. CDR1 and CDR2 from the germline V gene are DFQATT and SNEGSKA (reference sequence). This CDR3 has 14 amino acids. The CDR3: CSARIPGRNTEAFF. DNA for the CDR3: TGCAGTGCTCGAATTCCCGGACGAAACACTGAAGCTTTCTTT.